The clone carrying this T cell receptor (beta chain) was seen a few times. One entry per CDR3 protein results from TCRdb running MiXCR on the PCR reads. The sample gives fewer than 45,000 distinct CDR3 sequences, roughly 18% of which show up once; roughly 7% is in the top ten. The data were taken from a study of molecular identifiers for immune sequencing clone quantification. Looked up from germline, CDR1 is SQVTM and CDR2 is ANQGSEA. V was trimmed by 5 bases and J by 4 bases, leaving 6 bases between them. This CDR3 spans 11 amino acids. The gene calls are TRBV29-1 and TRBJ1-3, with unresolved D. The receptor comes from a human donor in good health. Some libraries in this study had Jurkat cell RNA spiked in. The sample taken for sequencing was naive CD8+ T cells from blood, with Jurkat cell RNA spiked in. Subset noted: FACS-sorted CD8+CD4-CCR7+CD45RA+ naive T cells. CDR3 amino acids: CSVHYGNTIYF. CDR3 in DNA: TGCAGCGTTCATTACGGAAACACCATATATTTT.